What follows are 10 T cell receptor beta chains derived from one specimen sequenced in a study of radiation and T cells in renal cell carcinoma. Sequenced by immunoSEQ multiplex PCR; TCRdb stores in-frame clones only, minus some. The table lists more than 150,000 clones, roughly 87% of them singletons. Time point defined: blood 2 weeks post-SBRT. Treatment described: 15 Gy SBRT to primary tumor, nephrectomy 4 weeks later. The material sequenced was blood, taken from a patient whose treatment included radiotherapy and nephrectomy. Every receptor here comes from a woman aged 50 to 60 with renal cell carcinoma.

The chain uses TRBV6-5 and TRBJ1-2, with D uncertain. Germline V gene data show CDR1 as MNHEY and CDR2 as SVGAGI. The CDR3 contains 12 residues. The V end lost 8 bases, the J end lost 7 bases, and 14 bases lay between the germline ends. CDR3 protein: CASSPDSFGYTF. Here the CDR3 DNA reads TGTGCCAGCTCGCCCGACTCATTTGGCTACACCTTC.

The V gene is TRBV7-2, the J gene TRBJ1-2, with D possibly matching TRBD1 (5 bases). The germline gives CDR1 SGHTA, CDR2 FQGNSA. V shed 4 bases and J shed 3 bases, with 9 bases lying between them. CDR3 length: 13 residues. CDR3 nucleotide sequence: TGTGCCAGCAGCTCCCAGGGTTACTATGGCTACACCTTC. It translates to CASSSQGYYGYTF.

This clone was recorded once. This chain joins TRBV19 and TRBJ2-1, with a possible D match to TRBD2 (5 bases). There are 15 residues in the CDR3. Trimming pared 3 bases from V and 0 bases from J, leaving 9 bases between. Looked up from germline, CDR1 is LNHDA and CDR2 is SQIVND (reference sequence). The CDR3 DNA reads TGTGCCAGTAGTATGATGGGGAGCTCCTACAATGAGCAGTTCTTC. This translates into CASSMMGSSYNEQFF.

V usage is TRBV29-1 and J usage is TRBJ2-3, with D hard to call. Trimming left V 5 bases short and J 1 base short, with 7 bases between. This CDR3 has 12 amino acids. Germline CDR1 is SQVTM and CDR2 is ANQGSEA. CDR3 nucleotide sequence: TGCAGCGTTACTATCGGCACAGATACGCAGTATTTT. Translated: CSVTIGTDTQYF.

A remark on this clone: Other DNA sequences of this sample code for an identical CDR3. This chain joins TRBV7-6 and TRBJ2-7; 7 positions agree with TRBD1. This CDR3 spans 14 amino acids. Trimming took 4 bases from V and 2 from J; bases not matched to a gene: 5. Germline CDR1 and CDR2: SGHVS and FNYEAQ. CDR3 DNA sequence: TGTGCCAGCAGCTCTAGACAGGGTGCCTACGAGCAGTACTTC. Protein: CASSSRQGAYEQYF.

This clone showed up just a few times. V and J are TRBV19 and TRBJ1-1; D is perhaps TRBD1 (6 bases). With 1 base removed from V and 5 bases from J, the gap between germline ends came to 14 bases. The length of the CDR3 is 15 residues. Germline-derived CDR1 and CDR2 are LNHDA and SQIVND (reference sequence). CDR3 amino acids: CASSIVAGEGTEAFF. The DNA of the CDR3 is TGTGCCAGTAGTATAGTGGCAGGGGAAGGGACTGAAGCTTTCTTT.

The chain recombines TRBV18 with TRBJ1-5, with TRBD1 as a possible D gene (6 bases). Germline loops: CDR1 KGHSH, CDR2 LQKENI. V was clipped by 6 bases and J by 0 bases, with 15 bases between them. This CDR3 comprises 16 residues. The CDR3 DNA is TGTGCCAGCTCCCTCCCAGGGGCCGGTAGCAATCAGCCCCAGCATTTT. Translation gives CASSLPGAGSNQPQHF.

This clone appeared a single time. The rearrangement uses TRBV5-1 and TRBJ1-4; 7 bases agree with TRBD1. V shed 0 bases, J shed 3 bases, and the junction held 2 bases outside the gene matches. The CDR3 sequence is 15 residues long. In germline, CDR1 is SGHRS, CDR2 YFSETQ. The CDR3 loop reads CASSLGTGPNEKLFF. DNA of the CDR3: TGCGCCAGCAGCTTGGGGACAGGACCTAATGAAAAACTGTTTTTT.

The chain carries TRBV21-1 and TRBJ2-7; the table's D gene call, TRBD1, was not cross checked with the DNA. TRBV21-1 is a listed pseudogene. The CDR3 loop spans 13 amino acids. The CDR3 here is CASSNGQPGEQYF. The CDR3 bases are TGTGCCAGCAGCAATGGGCAACCAGGGGAGCAGTACTTC.

This clone was picked up a small number of times. The genes are TRBV4-1 and TRBJ2-1; D remains ambiguous. CDR1 is MGHRA, CDR2 YSYEKL, per germline. The CDR3 totals 13 residues. The V end was cut by 3 bases, the J end by 9 bases, with 12 bases between. The CDR3: CASSHAYLGEQFF. CDR3 nucleotides: TGCGCCAGCAGCCATGCCTACCTCGGTGAGCAGTTCTTC.